What follows is one TCR beta chain and its context. Its antigen is undetermined. This sample was taken from a study of OX40 agonist ivuxolimab in advanced cancers. Study-level information: Patients received the agonistic anti-OX40 (CD134) antibody ivuxolimab.

Clones were read by immunoSEQ multiplex PCR, and TCRdb kept only the in-frame ones, dropping some. The data contain approximately 60,000 clones, around nine tenths of them singletons. The germline gives CDR1 MDHEN, CDR2 SYDVKM. The CDR3 is 13 residues long. V lost 8 bases to trimming and J lost 11 bases, with 19 bases between them. Study outcomes and limitations: At 0.1 to 3.0 mg/kg and by week 6, clonal expansion occurred in CD4+ and CD8+ blood T cells. Researchers report that CD8+ T cells had, on average, more expanded clones than CD4+. The work left the antigen specificity of expanded peripheral T cells undetermined.

This TCR came from an adult with an advanced solid tumor such as melanoma, head and neck, liver or kidney cancer. Sequences were derived from CD4+ or CD8+ T cells sorted from blood, sampled in a trial of the OX40 agonist ivuxolimab. This chain joins TRBV28 and TRBJ2-1, with D possibly being TRBD1 (6 bases). CDR3 nucleotides: TGTGCCAGCGAGGGCCATGGCCAGGGGAAGCAGTTCTTC. This sequence encodes CASEGHGQGKQFF. Variable domain in full (rest from reference TRBV28 and TRBJ2-1): DVKVTQSSRYLVKRTGEKVFLECVQDMDHENMFWYRQDPGLGLRLIYFSYDVKMKEKGDIPEGYSVSREKKERFSLILESASTNQTSMYLCASEGHGQGKQFFGPGTRLTVL.